Reported below is one TCR beta chain. The sample belongs to a study of blood T cell repertoires in COVID-19. For the study at large: From the United States, Italy and Spain came samples of acute and convalescent COVID-19. PBMCs, B-cell-depleted T cells, or T cells provided the cDNA or gDNA that made up the material.

This CDR3 is 16 amino acids long. V lost 4 bases to trimming and J lost 2 bases; unmatched junction nucleotides: 7. Germline V gene lookup returns CDR1 MNHEY and CDR2 SMNVEV (reference sequence). Original handling: It was from reference gene primer amplification that nucleated cell counts were estimated. TCRdb keeps only in-frame clones here, not all; method: immunoSEQ multiplex PCR. The V and J calls and the clone size are those of that table, but D and trimming were determined from the DNA. Of about 190,000 clones listed, about 77% are singletons. This chain joins TRBV27 and TRBJ2-3; 9 bases line up with TRBD2. Material for sequencing was peripheral blood. The sequence was obtained from an elderly woman with active or convalescent COVID-19. The CDR3 here is CASSSSGAVITDTQYF. The CDR3 nucleotides are TGTGCCAGCAGTTCTAGCGGGGCCGTCATCACAGATACGCAGTATTTT.